These 18 T cell receptor beta chains share one sample of origin, sequenced in a study of T cell repertoires in cytomegalovirus infection. MiXCR was run by TCRdb on the reads, yielding one entry per CDR3 protein. In the table there are some 450,000 distinct CDR3 sequences, 25% to 40% of which are singletons. The specimen was PBMCs. The receptors shown here come from a human donor in good health (CMV status not recorded). Some clones in this sample may be carry-over from other donors' samples.

This clonotype occurred many times. The chain joins TRBV5-4 to TRBJ2-7; D may be TRBD2 (5 bases). The germline V and J ends were trimmed by 3 bases and 2 bases, with 12 bases remaining between them. The CDR3 sequence is 14 residues long. The germline gives CDR1 SGHNT, CDR2 YYREEE (reference sequence). The CDR3 protein is CASSSWTAPYEQYF. The CDR3, as DNA: TGTGCCAGCAGCTCCTGGACTGCCCCCTACGAGCAGTACTTC.

For this clonotype: The CDR3 does not close with the conserved phenylalanine or tryptophan, likely indicating a read error. The chain combines TRBV12-3 or TRBV12-4 with TRBJ2-6; no reliable D call. The CDR3 contains 13 residues. V lost 2 bases, J lost 4 bases, and 3 bases lay in between. The CDR3 loop reads CASSLTGANVLTL. Written as DNA, the CDR3 is TGTGCCAGCAGTTTAACCGGGGCCAACGTCCTGACTTTA.

To note about this clonotype: An end of the junction does not agree with germline; a read error may underlie this. The V gene is TRBV4-2, the J gene TRBJ2-1; D unresolved. This CDR3 has 14 amino acids. Germline V gives CDR1 LGHNA, CDR2 YNFKEQ. CDR3 DNA sequence: TGTTCCAGCAGCCAAGATCTGCTTGGAAATGAGCAGTTCTTC. This encodes CSSSQDLLGNEQFF.

The genes are TRBV11-1 and TRBJ2-1, with TRBD1 as a possible D gene (5 bases). The CDR3 runs to 13 residues. Germline CDR1 SGHAT, CDR2 FQDESV (reference sequence). Trimming took 6 bases from V and 5 from J, leaving 11 bases between them. CDR3 bases: TGTGCCAGCAGAGCCAGACAGAACAATGAGCAGTTCTTC. This gives the protein CASRARQNNEQFF.

This clonotype has at least ten counts. This chain connects TRBV7-3 to TRBJ2-5, with TRBD2 matching 10 bases. This CDR3 has 16 residues. Germline V CDR1 and CDR2: SGHTA, FQGTGA. Trimming took 5 bases from V and 1 from J; bases not matched to a gene: 7. This chain's CDR3 is CASSTPSGSIQETQYF. The CDR3 DNA reads TGTGCCAGCAGCACCCCTAGCGGGAGCATCCAAGAGACCCAGTACTTC. The whole variable domain, filled in from reference TRBV7-3 and TRBJ2-5, reads GAGVSQTPSNKVTEKGKYVELRCDPISGHTALYWYRQSLGQGPEFLIYFQGTGAADDSGLPNDRFFAVRPEGSVSTLKIQRTERGDSAVYLCASSTPSGSIQETQYFGPGTRLLVL.

The V call is TRBV15, the J call TRBJ2-3; possibly TRBD2 for D (6 bases). Germline V gene data show CDR1 as LNHNV and CDR2 as YYDKDF (reference sequence). There are 15 residues in the CDR3. Trimming pared 5 bases from V and 3 bases from J, leaving 15 bases between. CDR3 region: CATSPWRGATDTQYF. CDR3 coding DNA: TGTGCCACCAGCCCGTGGCGGGGAGCGACAGATACGCAGTATTTT.

This clonotype was seen at least ten times. This rearrangement joins TRBV12-3 or TRBV12-4 to TRBJ2-3, with 11 nucleotides matching TRBD1. V lost 6 bases and J lost 1; bases outside the gene matches: 24. The CDR3 covers 22 residues. In nucleotides, the CDR3 is TGTGCCAGCAGAAGACACGCGATAGCCGGGACAGGGGGAAACGGGGGCACAGATACGCAGTATTTT. It is translated as CASRRHAIAGTGGNGGTDTQYF.

This clonotype was recorded at least ten times. J is TRBJ1-1 and V is TRBV7-6; no firm D call. V dropped 1 base and J dropped 1 base, with 13 bases sitting between them. The CDR3 totals 16 residues. Germline lookup yields CDR1 SGHVS and CDR2 FNYEAQ. For the CDR3, the DNA is TGTGCCAGCAGCTTAGTACTGGGATTAACGAACACTGAAGCTTTCTTT. This encodes CASSLVLGLTNTEAFF.

This clonotype has a handful of counts. The chain employs TRBV6-2 or TRBV6-3 and TRBJ2-3; the D gene is possibly TRBD2 (5 bases). Trimming removed 7 bases from V and 2 bases from J, with 10 bases in between. The CDR3 extends over 13 amino acids. Germline V lookup: CDR1 MNHEY, CDR2 SVGEGT. The DNA of the CDR3 is TGTGCCAGCACACAGCGGTTCACAGATACGCAGTATTTT. Amino acid sequence: CASTQRFTDTQYF.

This clonotype was picked up one time. A read error may be the cause here, since a much bigger clone is one base away. The missing conserved phenylalanine or tryptophan at the end of this CDR3 makes a read error likely. The V gene is TRBV7-6, the J gene TRBJ1-1, with unresolved D. Germline assignment: CDR1 SGHVS and CDR2 FNYEAQ. Trimming cost V 3 bases and J 1 base, with 12 bases left between them. The CDR3 loop spans 15 amino acids. CDR3: CASSFIPASNTEAFS. The CDR3 DNA is TGTGCCAGCAGCTTTATCCCTGCTTCGAACACTGAAGCTTTCTCT.

The rearrangement uses TRBV20-1 and TRBJ2-2; 7 nucleotides align to TRBD1. The J segment lost 5 bases and the V segment lost 3 bases, leaving 6 bases of the junction unmatched. Germline V gives CDR1 DFQATT, CDR2 SNEGSKA (reference sequence). The CDR3 extends over 14 amino acids. The CDR3 region is CSASDRVQTGELFF. As DNA, the CDR3 is TGCAGTGCTAGTGACAGGGTTCAAACCGGGGAGCTGTTTTTT.

CDR3 in amino acids: CASSSGESYGYTF. DNA of the CDR3: TGTGCCAGCAGTTCAGGGGAAAGCTATGGCTACACCTTC. This chain joins TRBV28 and TRBJ1-2; TRBD1 might be the D (6 bases). The CDR3 contains 13 residues. Germline values: CDR1 MDHEN, CDR2 SYDVKM. The V end was cut by 4 bases, the J end by 4 bases, with 10 bases between.

The table lists this clonotype with many counts. The chain employs TRBV19 and TRBJ1-1; D is undetermined. The CDR3 sequence is 15 residues long. The ends were cut back, 2 bases at V and 1 base at J, with 11 bases in the middle. Germline-derived CDR1 and CDR2 are LNHDA and SQIVND (reference sequence). CDR3 coding DNA: TGTGCCAGTAGTATAAATCGTCCGGGGAACACTGAAGCTTTCTTT. It specifies CASSINRPGNTEAFF.

The chain uses TRBV10-3 and TRBJ1-6; D call uncertain. CDR3 size: 15 residues. Germline loops: CDR1 ENHRY, CDR2 SYGVKD. Trimming pared 0 bases from V and 4 bases from J, leaving 7 bases between. CDR3 region: CAISESAAYNSPLHF. DNA of the CDR3: TGTGCCATCAGTGAGTCGGCAGCGTATAATTCACCCCTCCACTTT.

As to this clonotype: One base away lies a much larger clone, so this may be a sequencing read error. The chain employs TRBV7-2 and TRBJ2-3; 10 bases agree with TRBD2. The germline V gene encodes CDR1 SGHTA and CDR2 FQGNSA. This CDR3 comprises 14 residues. The CDR3 nucleotides are TGTGCCAGCAGCGCTAGCGGGGGCATAGATACGAAGTATTTT. Translation: CASSASGGIDTKYF.

A few counts support this clonotype. This chain links TRBV27 with TRBJ1-1, with D unclear. This CDR3 has 13 amino acids. With 5 bases removed from V and 5 bases from J, the gap between germline ends came to 12 bases. The V gene's germline CDR1 is MNHEY and CDR2 SMNVEV (reference sequence). CDR3 sequence: CASSVGSRTEAFF. As DNA, the CDR3 is TGTGCCAGCAGTGTCGGGTCGAGGACTGAAGCTTTCTTT.

The table lists this clonotype with many counts. The chain couples TRBV6-1 to TRBJ2-5; 9 positions agree with TRBD2. The CDR3 covers 16 residues. Germline trimming cut 7 bases from V and 5 bases from J; bases unmatched to any gene: 14. Per the germline V gene, CDR1 is MNHNS and CDR2 is SASEGT. CDR3 loop: CASNPNLAGLRETQYF. In nucleotides, the CDR3 is TGTGCCAGCAACCCCAACCTAGCGGGGCTGAGGGAGACCCAGTACTTC.

The CDR3 DNA reads as TGTGCCTGGAGTCAAAACACCGGGGAGCTGTTTTTT. Its protein product is CAWSQNTGELFF. This chain joins TRBV30 and TRBJ2-2, with unresolved D. In germline, CDR1 is GTSNPN, CDR2 SVGIG (reference sequence). Trimming removed 2 bases from V and 2 bases from J, with 3 bases in between. The CDR3 totals 12 residues.